What follows are 11 T cell receptor beta chains derived from one specimen sequenced in a study of Graves' ophthalmopathy and Graves' hyperthyroidism. The TCR beta CDR3 regions underwent amplification from RNA transcripts. In the first round, RT-PCR was carried out with HTBI primers, and a multiplex PCR formed the second round. TCRdb re-analysed the multiplex PCR reads in MiXCR, keeping a single row per CDR3 protein. The sample shows some 750,000 distinct CDR3 sequences, 40% of them seen only once. Sequenced material: peripheral blood. All receptors derive from an adult man with Graves' ophthalmopathy.

This clonotype was seen a few times. The chain is built from TRBV5-5 and TRBJ1-1; 7 nucleotides agree with TRBD1. This CDR3 is 15 amino acids long. The trim removed 6 bases at V and 0 bases at J, leaving 8 bases unmatched. Germline CDR1 is SGHKS and CDR2 is YYEKEE (reference sequence). The CDR3 region has the DNA TGTGCCAGCACCGTCCCGGGACAGCTGAACACTGAAGCTTTCTTT. Amino acids: CASTVPGQLNTEAFF.

This clonotype was observed at least ten times. V is TRBV10-3 and J is TRBJ1-1; D unclear. The CDR3 spans 14 residues. V dropped 4 bases and J dropped 0 bases, with 9 bases sitting between them. Germline loops: CDR1 ENHRY, CDR2 SYGVKD. CDR3 sequence reads: CAISALGMNTEAFF. CDR3 nucleotides: TGTGCCATCAGTGCATTAGGTATGAACACTGAAGCTTTCTTT.

In its sample, this clonotype was seen a few times. The chain is built from TRBV6-1 and TRBJ1-6; possibly TRBD1 for D (6 bases). V was trimmed by 3 bases and J by 8 bases, leaving 11 bases between them. The CDR3 totals 14 residues. Per germline, CDR1 MNHNS and CDR2 SASEGT. The CDR3 sequence: CASSDETGYSPLHF. The CDR3 DNA reads as TGTGCCAGCAGTGACGAGACAGGTTATTCACCCCTCCACTTT.

This clonotype came up many times. The rearrangement links TRBV7-9 to TRBJ1-2; 9 bases map to TRBD1. The trim removed 1 base at V and 2 bases at J, leaving 5 bases unmatched. Germline V gene lookup returns CDR1 SEHNR and CDR2 FQNEAQ (reference sequence). The length of the CDR3 is 16 residues. CDR3 region: CASSLVWTGVNYGYTF. In nucleotides, the CDR3 is TGTGCCAGCAGCTTAGTGTGGACAGGGGTAAACTATGGCTACACCTTC.

The V call is TRBV9, the J call TRBJ1-6, with unresolved D. This CDR3 has 14 amino acids. Germline CDR1 SGDLS, CDR2 YYNGEE. The V end was cut by 4 bases, the J end by 6 bases, with 11 bases between. CDR3 in DNA: TGTGCCAGCAGCCCAGTCAGCTCTAATTCACCCCTCCACTTT. Translated, it gives CASSPVSSNSPLHF.

The chain uses TRBV29-1 and TRBJ2-5; 7 bases agree with TRBD1. The CDR3 is 12 amino acids. J lost 7 bases, V lost 6 bases, and 8 bases had no gene match. Germline CDR1 reads SQVTM; CDR2 reads ANQGSEA. The CDR3 nucleotides read TGCAGCGTCGGACAGGCGCGATGGACCCAGTACTTC. Amino acid sequence: CSVGQARWTQYF. The full variable domain, in which reference TRBV29-1 and TRBJ2-5 provide the parts outside the CDR3, is SAVISQKPSRDICQRGTSLTIQCQVDSQVTMMFWYRQQPGQSLTLIATANQGSEATYESGFVIDKFPISRPNLTFSTLTVSNMSPEDSSIYLCSVGQARWTQYFGPGTRLLVL.

At least ten counts were recorded for this clonotype. The rearrangement uses TRBV29-1 and TRBJ2-7, with TRBD1 as a possible D gene (5 bases). The CDR3 has 11 amino acids. The V gene's germline CDR1 is SQVTM and CDR2 ANQGSEA. The V end was cut by 4 bases, the J end by 6 bases, with 10 bases between. The CDR3 reads CSVARAGEQYF. CDR3 DNA sequence: TGCAGCGTTGCCAGGGCAGGCGAGCAGTACTTC.

This clonotype occurred a few times. J is TRBJ2-2 and V is TRBV29-1; D is possibly TRBD2 (6 bases). V lost 5 bases and J 5 bases, leaving 15 bases between the germline ends. CDR3 size: 14 residues. Per the germline V gene, CDR1 is SQVTM and CDR2 is ANQGSEA. CDR3 nucleotides: TGCAGCGTTTCGGGGGTTCATCGGACCGGGGAGCTGTTTTTT. It codes for CSVSGVHRTGELFF.

This chain connects TRBV6-1 to TRBJ2-7; a possible D gene is TRBD2 (6 bases). There are 14 residues in the CDR3. Per the germline V gene, CDR1 is MNHNS and CDR2 is SASEGT. Trimming shortened V by 5 bases and J by 0 bases, and 11 bases separated the two germline ends. The CDR3 sequence: CASSPGGNSYEQYF. CDR3 nucleotides: TGTGCCAGCAGTCCCGGCGGGAACTCCTACGAGCAGTACTTC.

This clonotype was observed once. The rearrangement joins TRBV15 to TRBJ1-2; 10 bases agree with TRBD1. The germline gives CDR1 LNHNV, CDR2 YYDKDF (reference sequence). Losses at the gene ends were 0 bases for V and 5 bases for J; bases not matched to a gene: 9. This CDR3 spans 17 amino acids. The CDR3 is CATSRELRDRGEYGYTF. CDR3 nucleotide sequence: TGTGCCACCAGCAGAGAACTTCGGGACAGGGGAGAATATGGCTACACCTTC.

Many counts were recorded for this clonotype. This chain connects TRBV12-3 or TRBV12-4 to TRBJ1-2, with 8 bases aligning to TRBD1. J was trimmed by 2 bases and V by 4 bases; bases with no gene match: 6. The CDR3 totals 15 residues. Here the CDR3 reads CASSSEDRVNYGYTF. The CDR3 bases are TGTGCCAGCAGTTCGGAGGACAGGGTCAACTATGGCTACACCTTC.